A selection of T cell receptor beta chains follows, all from one sample in a study of T cell responses to AZD1222 COVID-19 vaccine. Generated by immunoSEQ multiplex PCR, the TCRdb table keeps only in-frame clones and is missing some. Of tens of thousands of clones in the sample, 75% to 85% are singletons; the top ten hold 22%. This specimen was peripheral blood, taken on day 0 of AZD1222 vaccination. Receptors originate from an adult in good health. The CDR3 runs from the conserved cysteine through the conserved F or W. The D gene is left open where the match is weak. The listing skips clone size in some rows; elsewhere it reads once, few, many or a size class.

NA	TRBD1	TRBJ1-5	TRBV6-5	CASLPGTAKNQPQHF	TGTGCCAGCCTCCCCGGGACAGCTAAAAATCAGCCCCAGCATTTT
NA	NA	TRBJ1-6	TRBV12-3/TRBV12-4	CASNGGLGPLHF	TGTGCCAGCAACGGGGGTCTCGGACCCCTCCACTTT
NA	NA	TRBJ1-2	TRBV23-1	CASSHSDSYGYTF	TGCGCCAGCAGTCATTCGGACAGCTACGGCTACACCTTC
once	NA	TRBJ2-2	TRBV19	CASSHGTAGTGELFF	TGTGCCAGTAGCCACGGGACCGCGGGGACCGGGGAGCTGTTTTTT
once	TRBD1	TRBJ1-4	TRBV30	CAWSVGQGGEKLFF	TGTGCCTGGAGCGTCGGACAGGGAGGTGAAAAACTGTTTTTT
NA	TRBD2	TRBJ2-1	TRBV19	CASSMGLAESNEQFF	TGTGCCAGTAGTATGGGACTAGCGGAGAGCAATGAGCAGTTCTTC
NA	NA	TRBJ1-6	TRBV3-1/TRBV3-2	CASSQDGGRNSPLHF	TGTGCCAGCAGCCAAGATGGCGGACGGAATTCACCCCTCCACTTT
NA	NA	TRBJ1-1	TRBV5-5	CASSYLGGGNTEAFF	TGTGCCAGCAGCTACCTTGGTGGAGGGAACACTGAAGCTTTCTTT
NA	NA	TRBJ2-5	TRBV28	CASSLTALTGLGETQYF	TGTGCCAGCAGTCTTACCGCCCTGACGGGACTCGGGGAGACCCAGTACTTC
NA	TRBD1	TRBJ1-1	TRBV6-5	CASSYRTGGNTEAFF	TGTGCCAGCAGCTACCGGACAGGGGGGAACACTGAAGCTTTCTTT
NA	NA	TRBJ2-1	TRBV3-1/TRBV3-2	CASKGFYNEQFF	TGTGCCAGCAAAGGGTTCTACAATGAGCAGTTCTTC
NA	TRBD1	TRBJ1-1	TRBV4-2	CASSREGQSTEAFF	TGTGCCAGCAGCCGGGAGGGACAGAGCACTGAAGCTTTCTTT
NA	NA	TRBJ1-2	TRBV5-6	CASSLYREVNYGYTF	TGTGCCAGCAGCTTGTACCGGGAAGTTAACTATGGCTACACCTTC
NA	NA	TRBJ1-1	TRBV6-5	CASTGVGGTEAFF	TGTGCCAGCACCGGGGTAGGAGGTACAGAAGCTTTCTTT
NA	NA	TRBJ2-7	TRBV2	CASSEAGRSGEQYF	TGTGCCAGCAGTGAAGCTGGCCGATCGGGGGAGCAGTACTTC
few	NA	TRBJ1-3	TRBV19	CASSFDPQAGNTIYF	TGTGCCAGTAGTTTCGACCCCCAGGCTGGAAACACCATATATTTT
NA	NA	TRBJ2-7	TRBV18	CASSPPNGVREANSYEQYF	TGTGCCAGCTCACCACCGAATGGGGTCAGGGAGGCTAACTCCTACGAGCAGTACTTC
NA	NA	TRBJ2-2	TRBV2	CASSEALPPAGELFF	TGTGCCAGCAGTGAAGCGCTTCCCCCCGCCGGGGAGCTGTTTTTT
NA	NA	TRBJ1-5	TRBV4-1	CASSQEWRVHQPQHF	TGCGCCAGCAGCCAAGAATGGAGGGTTCATCAGCCCCAGCATTTT
once	NA	TRBJ1-2	TRBV30	CAWGRTSGNYGYTF	TGTGCCTGGGGGCGGACCTCGGGTAACTATGGCTACACCTTC
NA	TRBD2	TRBJ2-1	TRBV7-8	CASSQGLAGGREQFF	TGTGCCAGCAGCCAAGGACTAGCGGGGGGGCGTGAGCAGTTCTTC
NA	NA	TRBJ1-2	TRBV6-5	CASRTPGANYGYTF	TGTGCCAGCAGGACACCCGGAGCTAACTATGGCTACACCTTC
NA	TRBD1	TRBJ1-6	TRBV5-1	CASSVTGNNSPLHF	TGCGCCAGCAGCGTGACAGGGAATAATTCACCCCTCCACTTT
NA	TRBD2	TRBJ2-3	TRBV27	CASSISGGSTDTQYF	TGTGCCAGCTCCATCAGCGGGGGGAGCACAGATACGCAGTATTTT
once	NA	TRBJ2-5	TRBV5-1	CASSLSVQETQYF	TGCGCCAGCAGCTTGAGTGTACAAGAGACCCAGTACTTC
NA	TRBD2	TRBJ2-7	TRBV14	CASSQLQGLAGVYEQYF	TGTGCCAGCAGCCAGTTACAGGGACTAGCGGGAGTCTACGAGCAGTACTTC
many	NA	TRBJ2-6	TRBV19	CASSLNPSTTGALPGANVLTF	TGTGCCAGTAGTTTAAACCCCTCTACGACAGGTGCTCTACCTGGGGCCAACGTCCTGACTTTC
NA	NA	TRBJ2-1	TRBV15	CATSRGGPSSYNEQFF	TGTGCCACCAGCAGGGGCGGTCCAAGCTCCTACAATGAGCAGTTCTTC
few	NA	TRBJ1-2	TRBV28	CASSLANYGYTF	TGTGCCAGCAGTTTAGCTAACTATGGCTACACCTTC
NA	TRBD1	TRBJ1-3	TRBV3-1/TRBV3-2	CASSQYRGGGNTIYF	TGTGCCAGCAGCCAATACAGGGGAGGTGGAAACACCATATATTTT
NA	TRBD2	TRBJ2-5	TRBV28	CASNPAGGVETQYF	TGTGCCAGCAACCCAGCGGGGGGCGTAGAGACCCAGTACTTC
NA	TRBD1	TRBJ1-5	TRBV6-5	CASSPTGSNQPQHF	TGTGCCAGCAGCCCGACAGGGAGCAATCAGCCCCAGCATTTT
NA	NA	TRBJ1-2	TRBV4-1	CASSQGSEGSGGYTF	TGCGCCAGCAGCCAAGGGTCCGAGGGATCCGGCGGCTACACCTTC
NA	NA	TRBJ2-1	TRBV30	CAWSYDFYNEQFF	TGTGCCTGGAGTTACGACTTCTACAATGAGCAGTTCTTC
NA	TRBD2	TRBJ2-7	TRBV5-4	CASSLAWGGRNEQYF	TGTGCCAGCAGCTTGGCCTGGGGGGGTAGGAACGAGCAGTACTTC
NA	NA	TRBJ2-2	TRBV19	CASSMRVQSRGGPNTGELFF	TGTGCCAGTAGTATGCGTGTTCAGAGCAGGGGCGGGCCGAACACCGGGGAGCTGTTTTTT
once	TRBD1	TRBJ1-2	TRBV7-9	CASSLEGAEGYTF	TGTGCCAGCAGCTTAGAGGGGGCTGAGGGCTACACCTTC
NA	TRBD2	TRBJ2-7	TRBV14	CASSQDRLAGMHEQYF	TGTGCCAGCAGCCAAGATCGACTAGCGGGAATGCACGAGCAGTACTTC
NA	NA	TRBJ2-3	TRBV30	CAWSRRGTDTQYF	TGTGCCTGGAGTAGGAGGGGTACAGATACGCAGTATTTT
once	TRBD1	TRBJ1-1	TRBV6-6	CASSSRQGNTEAFF	TGTGCCAGCAGTTCAAGACAGGGAAACACTGAAGCTTTCTTT
NA	NA	TRBJ1-2	TRBV6-5	CASSYSGTNYGYTF	TGTGCCAGCAGTTACTCCGGGACTAACTATGGCTACACCTTC
NA	TRBD2	TRBJ2-3	TRBV7-2	CASSSQPTRLAGTDTQYF	TGTGCCAGCAGCTCCCAGCCCACCCGACTAGCAGGAACAGATACGCAGTATTTT
NA	NA	TRBJ1-4	TRBV28	CASSGGGFATNEKLFF	TGTGCCAGCAGTGGGGGAGGATTTGCAACTAATGAAAAACTGTTTTTT
few	NA	TRBJ2-2	TRBV27	CASHPRGLGELFF	TGTGCCAGCCACCCTAGAGGGCTGGGGGAGCTGTTTTTT
NA	TRBD1	TRBJ1-4	TRBV6-5	CAPLRQGGEKLFF	TGTGCCCCTCTTCGACAGGGAGGCGAAAAACTGTTTTTT
NA	TRBD1	TRBJ1-6	TRBV7-8	CASSLASIDRGSYNSPLHF	TGTGCCAGCAGCTTAGCATCTATCGACAGGGGGTCCTATAATTCACCCCTCCACTTT
NA	NA	TRBJ1-6	TRBV6-2/TRBV6-3	CASSFGQYNSPLHF	TGTGCCAGCAGCTTCGGACAGTATAATTCACCCCTCCACTTT
NA	NA	TRBJ2-3	TRBV20-1	CSARSADTQYF	TGCAGTGCTAGATCGGCTGATACGCAGTATTTT
NA	NA	TRBJ1-3	TRBV7-9	CASSPVGGNTIYF	TGTGCCAGCAGCCCCGTGGGTGGAAACACCATATATTTT